This T cell receptor beta chain is drawn from a study of T cell repertoires in cytomegalovirus infection. For the study at large: Both CMV infection and a matching HLA type were indicated by public TCR beta signatures. General study findings and limits: Individuals carrying CMV plus the relevant HLA were identified by cumulative frequency of public TCR beta families.

CDR3 length: 14 amino acids. Unmatched junction bases numbered 7, after V lost 5 bases and J lost 4 bases. Germline loops: CDR1 SGHVS, CDR2 FNYEAQ. TCRdb analysed the reads with MiXCR anew, one entry per CDR3 protein. The repertoire holds roughly 320,000 distinct CDR3 sequences, with 9.5% as singletons. This clonotype came up many times. Its antigen is unknown. Sequencing was carried out using PBMCs. The clonotype comes from a human donor in good health (CMV status not recorded). Some clones in this sample may be carry-over from other donors' samples. The chain uses TRBV7-6 and TRBJ1-1, with 7 bases aligning to TRBD1. The CDR3 loop reads CASSPEGAGTEAFF. The DNA of the CDR3 is TGTGCCAGCAGCCCGGAGGGGGCAGGCACTGAAGCTTTCTTT. The entire variable domain, with the rest obtained from reference TRBV7-6 and TRBJ1-1, is as follows: GAGVSQSPRYKVTKRGQDVALRCDPISGHVSLYWYRQALGQGPEFLTYFNYEAQQDKSGLPNDRFSAERPEGSISTLTIQRTEQRDSAMYRCASSPEGAGTEAFFGQGTRLTVV.